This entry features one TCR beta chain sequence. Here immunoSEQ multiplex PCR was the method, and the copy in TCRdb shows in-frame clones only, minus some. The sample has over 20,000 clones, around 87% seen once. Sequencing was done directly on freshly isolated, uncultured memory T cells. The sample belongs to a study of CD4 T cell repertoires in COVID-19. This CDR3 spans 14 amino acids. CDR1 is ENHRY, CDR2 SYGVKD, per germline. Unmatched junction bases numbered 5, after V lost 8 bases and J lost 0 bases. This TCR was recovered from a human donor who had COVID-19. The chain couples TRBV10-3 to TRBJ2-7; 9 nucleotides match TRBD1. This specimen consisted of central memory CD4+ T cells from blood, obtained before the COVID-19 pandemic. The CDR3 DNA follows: TGTGCCATCTCCGGGACAGGGATCTCCTACGAGCAGTACTTC. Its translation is CAISGTGISYEQYF.